These 32 T cell receptor beta chains were sequenced from one sample in a study of OX40 agonist ivuxolimab in advanced cancers. Libraries were prepared by immunoSEQ multiplex PCR; TCRdb keeps only in-frame clonotypes and omits some of them. In the table there are roughly 50,000 clones, 85% to 95% of which are singletons. Sequencing was performed on CD4+ or CD8+ T cells sorted from blood, taken in a trial of the OX40 agonist ivuxolimab. The receptors were gathered from an adult with an advanced solid tumor such as melanoma, head and neck, liver or kidney cancer.

This clone occurred once. The CDR3 DNA reads TGTGCCAGCAGTTACTCTACTTCTGGTAACTATGGCTACACCTTC. This sequence encodes CASSYSTSGNYGYTF. The V gene is TRBV6-5, the J gene TRBJ1-2; unclear D gene. V was shortened by 0 bases and J by 1 base, with 9 bases between the two germline ends. Germline V lookup: CDR1 MNHEY, CDR2 SVGAGI. This CDR3 is built from 15 residues.

The chain joins TRBV11-3 to TRBJ1-1; D call uncertain. This CDR3 spans 13 amino acids. Trimming cost V 3 bases and J 1 base, with 6 bases left between them. CDR1 SGHNT and CDR2 YENEEA come from the germline V gene. CDR3 sequence (DNA): TGTGCCAGCAGCTTCACGCGGAACACTGAAGCTTTCTTT. It translates to CASSFTRNTEAFF.

The rearrangement joins TRBV19 to TRBJ1-1, with no clear D. This CDR3 is built from 13 residues. Trimming pared 0 bases from V and 6 bases from J, leaving 8 bases between. Germline CDR1 is LNHDA and CDR2 is SQIVND (reference sequence). The CDR3 DNA follows: TGTGCCAGTAGTATAGACGGCTCCTCTGAAGCTTTCTTT. Its protein product is CASSIDGSSEAFF.

The chain employs TRBV5-1 and TRBJ1-5; D perhaps matches TRBD1 (6 bases). CDR1 is SGHRS, CDR2 YFSETQ, per germline. Trimming pared 3 bases from V and 9 bases from J, leaving 16 bases between. This CDR3 has 14 amino acids. The CDR3 reads CASSSGRGGGPQHF. Here the CDR3 DNA reads TGCGCCAGCAGCTCCGGACGGGGGGGCGGGCCCCAGCATTTT.

The chain employs TRBV7-3 and TRBJ1-2; the match to TRBD1 covers 8 bases. V lost 5 bases, J lost 7 bases, and 9 bases stayed unmatched. The CDR3 is 14 amino acids. The germline CDR1 and CDR2 sequences are SGHTA and FQGTGA. This CDR3 is CASSPGQGSIGYTF. Written as DNA, the CDR3 is TGTGCCAGCAGCCCAGGACAGGGATCGATTGGCTACACCTTC. Full variable domain (remainder filled in from reference TRBV7-3 and TRBJ1-2): GAGVSQTPSNKVTEKGKYVELRCDPISGHTALYWYRQSLGQGPEFLIYFQGTGAADDSGLPNDRFFAVRPEGSVSTLKIQRTERGDSAVYLCASSPGQGSIGYTFGSGTRLTVV.

The chain uses TRBV10-2 and TRBJ2-5, with D hard to call. The CDR3 is made up of 15 amino acids. Trimming removed 1 base from V and 1 base from J, with 10 bases in between. Germline CDR1 and CDR2: WSHSY and SAAADI. CDR3 amino acids: CASSEFWVSQETQYF. DNA of the CDR3: TGCGCCAGCAGTGAGTTCTGGGTTTCCCAAGAGACCCAGTACTTC.

This chain links TRBV19 with TRBJ1-4; tentative D call: TRBD1 (5 bases). CDR3 length: 14 residues. V was trimmed by 6 bases and J by 2 bases, leaving 10 bases between them. Germline-derived CDR1 and CDR2 are LNHDA and SQIVND (reference sequence). This chain's CDR3 is CASRREGTNEKLFF. As DNA, the CDR3 is TGTGCCAGTAGGAGAGAGGGGACTAATGAAAAACTGTTTTTT.

The J gene is TRBJ1-2, the V gene TRBV7-9; TRBD1 is a possible D gene (6 bases). Germline V lookup: CDR1 SEHNR, CDR2 FQNEAQ (reference sequence). The CDR3 is 13 amino acids. Trimming removed 5 bases from V and 6 bases from J, with 13 bases in between. CDR3 in amino acids: CASSLLQGNGYTF. CDR3 DNA sequence: TGTGCCAGCAGCCTATTACAGGGTAATGGCTACACCTTC.

The chain recombines TRBV2 with TRBJ1-2; D possibly corresponds to TRBD1 (6 bases). Deletions cut 7 bases from V and 2 bases from J, with 8 bases between. CDR3 length: 12 amino acids. The germline V gene encodes CDR1 SNHLY and CDR2 FYNNEI. The CDR3 DNA reads as TGTGCCAGCAAGGACAGAAACTATGGCTACACCTTC. This sequence encodes CASKDRNYGYTF. The whole variable domain, remainder taken from reference TRBV2 and TRBJ1-2, is EPEVTQTPSHQVTQMGQEVILRCVPISNHLYFYWYRQILGQKVEFLVSFYNNEISEKSEIFDDQFSVERPDGSNFTLKIRSTKLEDSAMYFCASKDRNYGYTFGSGTRLTVV.

This clone was recorded a few times. The CDR3 nucleotides read TGCGCCAGCAGCCAAGATCAAGGATATAGCAATCAGCCCCAGCATTTT. Translation gives CASSQDQGYSNQPQHF. The V call is TRBV4-1, the J call TRBJ1-5; D remains ambiguous. The germline gives CDR1 MGHRA, CDR2 YSYEKL. The CDR3 is 16 amino acids. V lost 0 bases, J lost 0 bases, and 9 bases lay in between.

The chain links TRBV11-1 to TRBJ2-7; 7 bases are a match to TRBD1. The CDR3 has 13 amino acids. J gave up 1 base and V 5 bases, and 2 bases lay outside the gene matches. Germline V gene sequence: CDR1 SGHAT, CDR2 FQDESV (reference sequence). This CDR3 is CASSLGQSYEQYF. The CDR3 coding sequence is TGTGCCAGCAGCCTGGGACAGTCCTACGAGCAGTACTTC.

This clone was found a few times. This rearrangement joins TRBV19 to TRBJ1-3; D is undetermined. Trimming removed 8 bases from V and 8 bases from J, with 16 bases in between. This CDR3 comprises 13 residues. Germline V gene data show CDR1 as LNHDA and CDR2 as SQIVND (reference sequence). CDR3 in amino acids: CASLDTGTDTIYF. CDR3 nucleotide sequence: TGTGCCAGTCTCGACACGGGTACTGACACCATATATTTT.

The chain uses TRBV25-1 and TRBJ1-2; 11 bases map to TRBD1. This CDR3 comprises 14 residues. Looked up from germline, CDR1 is MGHDK and CDR2 is SYGVNS. V was clipped by 2 bases and J by 6 bases; unmatched bases: 2. CDR3 sequence: CASSEGTGGHGYTF. The CDR3, as DNA: TGTGCCAGCAGTGAAGGGACAGGGGGGCATGGCTACACCTTC.

The chain uses TRBV7-8 and TRBJ2-5; no definite D call. Looked up from germline, CDR1 is SGHVS and CDR2 is FQNEAQ. This CDR3 has 12 amino acids. Between the trimmed V and J ends, which lost 4 bases and 2 bases, there was a span of 5 bases. The CDR3: CASSSLQETQYF. CDR3 DNA: TGTGCCAGCAGCTCCCTTCAAGAGACCCAGTACTTC. Full variable domain (rest looked up from reference TRBV7-8 and TRBJ2-5): GAGVSQSPRYKVAKRGQDVALRCDPISGHVSLFWYQQALGQGPEFLTYFQNEAQLDKSGLPSDRFFAERPEGSVSTLKIQRTQQEDSAVYLCASSSLQETQYFGPGTRLLVL.

The rearrangement joins TRBV19 to TRBJ1-3; 7 nucleotides match TRBD1. Germline V CDR1 and CDR2: LNHDA, SQIVND (reference sequence). This CDR3 spans 15 amino acids. V was clipped by 2 bases and J by 4 bases; unmatched bases: 5. The chain's CDR3 is CASSITGAPGNTIYF. Written as DNA, the CDR3 is TGTGCCAGTAGTATAACAGGGGCGCCGGGAAACACCATATATTTT.

V is TRBV4-2 and J is TRBJ1-6, with TRBD1 matching 10 bases. Unmatched junction bases numbered 6, after V lost 8 bases and J lost 8 bases. The CDR3 is made up of 14 amino acids. Germline-derived CDR1 and CDR2 are LGHNA and YNFKEQ. In DNA form, the CDR3 reads TGTGCCAGCCATTACGGGACAGGGGATTCACCCCTCCACTTT. Protein: CASHYGTGDSPLHF.

The genes are TRBV5-1 and TRBJ2-3; 14 nucleotides agree with TRBD2. Germline V CDR1 and CDR2: SGHRS, YFSETQ. The CDR3 covers 16 residues. The junction had 2 bases not matched to a gene; V was cut back by 4 bases and J by 1 base. This CDR3 reads CASSPGLAGGTDTQYF. In DNA, the CDR3 is TGCGCCAGCAGCCCGGGACTAGCGGGGGGCACAGATACGCAGTATTTT.

The genes are TRBV11-2 and TRBJ2-7; TRBD2 agrees at 15 bases. CDR1 is SGHAT and CDR2 is FQNNGV in the germline V gene. This CDR3 comprises 16 residues. V shed 4 bases, J shed 4 bases, and the junction held 5 bases outside the gene matches. CDR3 in DNA: TGTGCCAGCAGCTCCGGGACTAGCGGGGGGTTTTACGAGCAGTACTTC. Its translation: CASSSGTSGGFYEQYF. Using reference TRBV11-2 and TRBJ2-7 for the parts outside the CDR3, the full variable domain is EAGVAQSPRYKIIEKRQSVAFWCNPISGHATLYWYQQILGQGPKLLIQFQNNGVVDDSQLPKDRFSAERLKGVDSTLKIQPAKLEDSAVYLCASSSGTSGGFYEQYFGPGTRLTVT.

The V gene is TRBV14, the J gene TRBJ2-7, with no clear D. Germline lookup yields CDR1 SGHDN and CDR2 FVKESK. Between the trimmed V and J ends, which lost 0 bases and 1 base, there was a span of 16 bases. The CDR3 loop spans 17 amino acids. This CDR3 reads CASSQETGPRVSYEQYF. CDR3 nucleotide sequence: TGTGCCAGCAGCCAAGAGACTGGTCCTAGGGTGTCCTACGAGCAGTACTTC.

The gene calls are TRBV5-1 and TRBJ2-2; 8 nucleotides agree with TRBD1. The CDR3 has 16 amino acids. The V and J ends lost 5 bases and 0 bases, in that order; junction bases with no gene match: 6. CDR1 is SGHRS, CDR2 YFSETQ, per germline. CDR3 coding DNA: TGCGCCAGCAGATCGGACAGGGTCGCGAACACCGGGGAGCTGTTTTTT. Translating gives CASRSDRVANTGELFF.

This chain uses TRBV4-1 with TRBJ1-6; D is perhaps TRBD1 (5 bases). With 5 bases removed from V and 5 bases from J, the gap between germline ends came to 13 bases. The CDR3 extends over 15 amino acids. Germline V lookup: CDR1 MGHRA, CDR2 YSYEKL. CDR3 DNA sequence: TGCGCCAGCAGCTCCCGACAGACCAATAATTCACCCCTCCACTTT. Encoded protein: CASSSRQTNNSPLHF.

The rearrangement joins TRBV6-1 to TRBJ2-7; D gene unclear. This CDR3 has 12 residues. Germline CDR1 reads MNHNS; CDR2 reads SASEGT. V lost 5 bases to trimming and J lost 2 bases, with 7 bases between them. The DNA of the CDR3 is TGTGCCAGCAGTAGCCGACCCTACGAGCAGTACTTC. Protein: CASSSRPYEQYF.

This clone is labeled medium-sized. The rearrangement uses TRBV6-4 and TRBJ2-2; D gene unclear. Germline lookup yields CDR1 MRHNA and CDR2 SNTAGT. This CDR3 region has 14 residues. Trimming removed 4 bases from V and 4 bases from J, with 10 bases in between. Here the CDR3 DNA reads TGTGCCAGCAGTGGTAACTCTTTCACCGGGGAGCTGTTTTTT. It yields the protein CASSGNSFTGELFF.

This clone was detected once. This chain links TRBV28 with TRBJ1-1; a weak D match, TRBD1 (5 bases). V was shortened by 5 bases and J by 4 bases, with 14 bases between the two germline ends. From germline, CDR1 is MDHEN and CDR2 SYDVKM. This CDR3 is 14 amino acids long. In DNA, the CDR3 is TGTGCCAGCAGTCTCATGTGGGGGGGCACTGAAGCTTTCTTT. It specifies CASSLMWGGTEAFF.

The chain uses TRBV5-1 and TRBJ1-6, with D possibly TRBD1 on 5 matching bases. V was cut by 0 bases and J by 9 bases, with 10 bases left in between. Germline-derived CDR1 and CDR2 are SGHRS and YFSETQ. The CDR3 has 14 amino acids. CDR3 nucleotides: TGCGCCAGCAGCTTGGTAGGGGTCAGTTCACCCCTCCACTTT. Amino acid sequence: CASSLVGVSSPLHF.

V usage is TRBV10-3 and J usage is TRBJ2-7; tentatively, D is TRBD2 (6 bases). This CDR3 has 17 residues. Germline V gene lookup returns CDR1 ENHRY and CDR2 SYGVKD. V was trimmed by 0 bases and J by 2 bases, leaving 17 bases between them. The CDR3 region has the DNA TGTGCCATCAGTGAGTCGGGACCTAGCGTCCCGACCTACGAGCAGTACTTC. It specifies CAISESGPSVPTYEQYF.

The rearrangement links TRBV28 to TRBJ2-2; 7 positions match TRBD1. J lost 1 base, V lost 3 bases, and 2 bases had no gene match. Germline V gives CDR1 MDHEN, CDR2 SYDVKM. This CDR3 is built from 15 residues. CDR3 coding DNA: TGTGCCAGCAGTTTGACAGGGTGGAACACCGGGGAGCTGTTTTTT. This gives the protein CASSLTGWNTGELFF.

This chain uses TRBV28 with TRBJ2-1; D is ambiguous. Germline V gene sequence: CDR1 MDHEN, CDR2 SYDVKM. Deletions cut 5 bases from V and 10 bases from J, with 12 bases between. CDR3 length: 12 residues. Here the CDR3 DNA reads TGTGCCAGCAGTCCGACATTCGGCGAGCAGTTCTTC. Protein sequence: CASSPTFGEQFF.

The chain carries TRBV30 and TRBJ1-5; D is unresolved. Germline values: CDR1 GTSNPN, CDR2 SVGIG (reference sequence). This CDR3 has 14 residues. Deletions cut 0 bases from V and 4 bases from J, with 10 bases between. The CDR3 region has the DNA TGTGCCTGGAGTGTTAGCACACTTAATCAGCCCCAGCATTTT. Its protein is CAWSVSTLNQPQHF.

This chain uses TRBV15 with TRBJ2-1, with D possibly matching TRBD2 (6 bases). The germline V gene has CDR1 LNHNV and CDR2 YYDKDF (reference sequence). The CDR3 has 15 residues. Trimming pared 0 bases from V and 8 bases from J, leaving 14 bases between. CDR3 DNA sequence: TGTGCCACCAGCAGAGATCCCGGGGGTATGGATGAGCAGTTCTTC. It specifies CATSRDPGGMDEQFF. Together with reference TRBV15 and TRBJ2-1, the CDR3 gives the full variable domain: DAMVIQNPRYQVTQFGKPVTLSCSQTLNHNVMYWYQQKSSQAPKLLFHYYDKDFNNEADTPDNFQSRRPNTSFCFLDIRSPGLGDTAMYLCATSRDPGGMDEQFFGPGTRLTVL.

The chain is built from TRBV11-3 and TRBJ2-3, with 8 bases that match TRBD2. Germline-derived CDR1 and CDR2 are SGHNT and YENEEA. Losses at the gene ends were 6 bases for V and 1 base for J; bases not matched to a gene: 3. This CDR3 spans 14 amino acids. This chain's CDR3 is CASSPGGGTDTQYF. CDR3 nucleotide sequence: TGTGCCAGCAGTCCCGGGGGGGGCACAGATACGCAGTATTTT.

CDR3 bases: TGCGCCAGCAGCATATCTCTGTCCAGCGGGGGCTGGAATGAGCAGTTCTTC. This codes for CASSISLSSGGWNEQFF. The chain is built from TRBV4-1 and TRBJ2-1, with 8 bases that match TRBD2. This CDR3 is 17 amino acids long. Unmatched junction bases numbered 16, after V lost 5 bases and J lost 7 bases. Germline-derived CDR1 and CDR2 are MGHRA and YSYEKL.